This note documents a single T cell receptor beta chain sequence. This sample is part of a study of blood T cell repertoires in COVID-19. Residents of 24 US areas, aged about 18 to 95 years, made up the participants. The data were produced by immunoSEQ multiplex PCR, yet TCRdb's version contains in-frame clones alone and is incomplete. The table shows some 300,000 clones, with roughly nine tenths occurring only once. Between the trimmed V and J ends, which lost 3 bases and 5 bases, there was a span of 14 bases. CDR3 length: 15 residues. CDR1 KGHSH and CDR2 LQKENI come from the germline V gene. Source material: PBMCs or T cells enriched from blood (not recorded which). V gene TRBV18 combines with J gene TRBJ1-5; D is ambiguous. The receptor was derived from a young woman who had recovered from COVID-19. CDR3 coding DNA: TGTGCCAGCTCACCTGACCGGGGAGGACATCAGCCCCAGCATTTT. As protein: CASSPDRGGHQPQHF. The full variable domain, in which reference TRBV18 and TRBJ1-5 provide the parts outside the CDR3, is NAGVMQNPRHLVRRRGQEARLRCSPMKGHSHVYWYRQLPEEGLKFMVYLQKENIIDESGMPKERFSAEFPKEGPSILRIQQVVRGDSAAYFCASSPDRGGHQPQHFGDGTRLSIL.